This T cell receptor beta chain appears in the sequencing data of a study of cytotoxic CD8 clonotypes in ibrutinib-treated CLL. Study-wide findings and caveats: Treatment left the uncommon public clonotypes either contracted or stable in frequency.

The V segment lost 7 bases and the J segment 5 bases; nucleotides outside the gene matches: 6. This CDR3 region has 12 residues. CDR1 is SQVTM, CDR2 ANQGSEA, per germline. This clone was seen more than once but under ten times. What it recognizes is unknown. Targeted sequencing depth ranged from 1 in 200,000 to 1 in 1 million T cells. Here immunoSEQ multiplex PCR was the method, and the copy in TCRdb shows in-frame clones only, minus some. The profile shows about 80,000 clones, around 79% of them singletons. The source of this sequence is a human donor with chronic lymphocytic leukemia. The chain carries TRBV29-1 and TRBJ2-5, with 8 bases lining up with TRBD2. Specimen: PBMCs, collected after 12 months of ibrutinib treatment. In DNA, the CDR3 is TGCAGCGCCCGGGGGGGCGCGGAGACCCAGTACTTC. It translates to CSARGGAETQYF.